The T cell receptor (beta chain) under discussion was sequenced for a study of T cell responses to AZD1222 COVID-19 vaccine. Repertoires were generated with immunoSEQ multiplex PCR, while TCRdb's copy carries only in-frame clones and drops some. The profile covers about 100,000 clones, with 80% to 95% appearing a single time and roughly 1.8% taken by the ten largest. With V trimmed by 2 bases and J by 3 bases, 6 bases remained unmatched. There are 16 residues in the CDR3. From germline, CDR1 is SGDLS and CDR2 YYNGEE. The sequencing used peripheral blood, collected on day 0 of AZD1222 vaccination. The chain combines TRBV9 with TRBJ1-3; 9 positions match TRBD1. This sequence was found in an adult in good health. This CDR3 reads CASSVLGTGFGNTIYF. CDR3 DNA: TGTGCCAGCAGCGTGCTGGGGACAGGGTTTGGAAACACCATATATTTT.